These 32 T cell receptor beta chains were all obtained from the same sample, sequenced in a study of T cells after posttransplantation cyclophosphamide. Sequencing used immunoSEQ multiplex PCR; TCRdb keeps in-frame clones, though not all of them. The table has around 1,800 clones, under 70% seen once. A marrow graft followed busulfan-fludarabine conditioning, with cyclophosphamide on days +3 and +4. The sequenced sample was CD8+ T cells sorted from PBMCs, obtained after allogeneic stem cell transplant with posttransplant cyclophosphamide. The receptors were sampled from a young adult male patient who received an allogeneic stem cell transplant from a related donor, was CMV-positive, and had acute GVHD only. Some T cells may originate from the graft donor.

This chain joins TRBV19 and TRBJ2-5; a weak D match, TRBD2 (6 bases). The better agreement between TRBJ2-7 and the DNA end casts doubt on the J call. This CDR3 has 14 amino acids. CDR1 and CDR2 (germline): LNHDA, SQIVND (reference sequence). For the CDR3, the DNA is TGTGCCAGTAGTATCTTGGCGGGGAGAGACGAGCAGTACTTC. It encodes CASSILAGRDEQYF.

V usage is TRBV27 and J usage is TRBJ2-7; the D gene is possibly TRBD1 (6 bases). The CDR3 is made up of 13 amino acids. Germline lookup yields CDR1 MNHEY and CDR2 SMNVEV (reference sequence). V was shortened by 3 bases and J by 2 bases, with 8 bases between the two germline ends. The CDR3 region has the DNA TGTGCCAGCAGTTTGGGGGCCCCCTACGAGCAGTACTTC. Protein product: CASSLGAPYEQYF.

This clone has just a few counts. The chain is built from TRBV4-1 and TRBJ1-6, with D uncertain. The V end lost 3 bases, the J end lost 4 bases, and 7 bases lay between the germline ends. CDR3 length equals 14 residues. The germline V gene encodes CDR1 MGHRA and CDR2 YSYEKL. CDR3 DNA sequence: TGCGCCAGCAGCCATTTGACTTATAATTCACCCCTCCACTTT. Amino acid sequence: CASSHLTYNSPLHF.

This clone was seen just once. The V and J genes are TRBV27 and TRBJ2-1; unclear D gene. Trimming took off 3 bases at V and 5 bases at J, with 8 bases between the two ends. This CDR3 comprises 13 residues. CDR1 is MNHEY and CDR2 is SMNVEV in the germline V gene (reference sequence). The chain's CDR3 is CASSFTENNEQFF. CDR3 DNA: TGTGCCAGCAGTTTTACAGAAAACAATGAGCAGTTCTTC.

The rearrangement joins TRBV28 to TRBJ1-4; possible D gene TRBD1, 6 bases. Germline CDR1 MDHEN, CDR2 SYDVKM. Trimming stripped 3 bases from V and 0 bases from J, with 17 bases between. The CDR3 loop spans 18 amino acids. The CDR3 spells CASSFDPGEGATNEKLFF. The CDR3, as DNA: TGTGCCAGCAGTTTCGACCCAGGGGAAGGAGCAACTAATGAAAAACTGTTTTTT. The variable domain in full, with the rest retrieved from reference TRBV28 and TRBJ1-4, is DVKVTQSSRYLVKRTGEKVFLECVQDMDHENMFWYRQDPGLGLRLIYFSYDVKMKEKGDIPEGYSVSREKKERFSLILESASTNQTSMYLCASSFDPGEGATNEKLFFGSGTQLSVL.

The chain joins TRBV11-2 to TRBJ1-1; D remains ambiguous. CDR3 length: 15 amino acids. CDR1 is SGHAT and CDR2 is FQNNGV in the germline V gene. Between the trimmed V and J ends, which lost 5 bases and 6 bases, there was a span of 19 bases. In DNA, the CDR3 is TGTGCCAGCAGCACAGTTGGGCACGAAAAACCTGAAGCTTTCTTT. This translates into CASSTVGHEKPEAFF.

This clone was picked up a small number of times. This chain uses TRBV5-4 with TRBJ2-1, with 10 bases identical to TRBD1. J was trimmed by 8 bases and V by 3 bases; bases with no gene match: 8. The V gene's germline CDR1 is SGHNT and CDR2 YYREEE (reference sequence). CDR3 length: 15 amino acids. CDR3 coding DNA: TGTGCCAGCAGCTCACCGGGACAGGGGTTTTATGAGCAGTTCTTC. This translates into CASSSPGQGFYEQFF. The full variable domain, in which reference TRBV5-4 and TRBJ2-1 provide the parts outside the CDR3, is ETGVTQSPTHLIKTRGQQVTLRCSSQSGHNTVSWYQQALGQGPQFIFQYYREEENGRGNFPPRFSGLQFPNYSSELNVNALELDDSALYLCASSSPGQGFYEQFFGPGTRLTVL.

This clone is large by share. The rearrangement joins TRBV10-1 to TRBJ1-6; 7 positions agree with TRBD1. With V trimmed by 3 bases and J by 2 bases, 7 bases remained unmatched. The CDR3 totals 17 residues. The germline V gene has CDR1 WNHNN and CDR2 SYGVQD (reference sequence). CDR3 loop: CASSEPRGYTYNSPLHF. The CDR3, as DNA: TGCGCCAGCAGTGAACCCAGGGGGTATACCTATAATTCACCCCTCCACTTT.

A note on this clone: In the same sample, other DNA sequences code for this CDR3. This chain uses TRBV27 with TRBJ1-1; 9 nucleotides line up with TRBD1. Germline assignment: CDR1 MNHEY and CDR2 SMNVEV (reference sequence). The CDR3 has 14 residues. V trimming: 4 bases; J trimming: 2 bases; junction bases outside the gene matches: 2. CDR3 in DNA: TGTGCCAGCAGTTCACAGGGGGCTAACACTGAAGCTTTCTTT. Translation gives CASSSQGANTEAFF.

DNA for the CDR3: TGTGCCAGCTCTTACGGGACTAGCGGAACCTACGAGCAGTACTTC. It codes for CASSYGTSGTYEQYF. This chain connects TRBV18 to TRBJ2-7, with 11 nucleotides matching TRBD2. Germline V gene data show CDR1 as KGHSH and CDR2 as LQKENI. After removal of 6 bases from V and 2 bases from J, the junction contained 6 bases not matched to a gene. The CDR3 length is 15 residues.

Remarks on this clone: A junction end diverges from the germline sequence, so it may reflect a read error. The chain uses TRBV5-1 and TRBJ2-7; 7 nucleotides align to TRBD2. CDR1 is SGHRS, CDR2 YFSETQ, per germline. The CDR3 has 15 residues. CDR3 residues: CASSGEVADPYEQYF. The CDR3 DNA follows: TGTGCCAGCAGCGGGGAGGTGGCGGATCCCTACGAGCAGTACTTC.

The chain recombines TRBV5-1 with TRBJ2-5; tentatively, D is TRBD1 (5 bases). CDR1 is SGHRS, CDR2 YFSETQ, per germline. The germline V and J ends were trimmed by 0 bases and 5 bases, with 11 bases remaining between them. The CDR3 has 14 residues. The CDR3 reads CASSLEWSGETQYF. Here the CDR3 DNA reads TGCGCCAGCAGCTTGGAATGGTCAGGGGAGACCCAGTACTTC.

The chain recombines TRBV10-1 with TRBJ2-5; 9 nucleotides agree with TRBD2. In germline, CDR1 is WNHNN, CDR2 SYGVQD (reference sequence). V trimming: 3 bases; J trimming: 3 bases; junction bases outside the gene matches: 5. CDR3 length equals 15 residues. CDR3 sequence: CASSEGAGGEETQYF. As DNA, the CDR3 is TGCGCCAGCAGTGAAGGGGCGGGGGGGGAAGAGACCCAGTACTTC.

The gene calls are TRBV25-1 and TRBJ2-7; 7 bases align to TRBD2. The ends lost 7 bases at V and 4 bases at J; junction bases unmatched: 7. CDR3 length: 13 amino acids. Germline-derived CDR1 and CDR2 are MGHDK and SYGVNS. The DNA of the CDR3 is TGTGCCAGCACGGCCAGGGAGGGTTACGAGCAGTACTTC. Translation gives CASTAREGYEQYF.

Sample share makes this clone hyperexpanded. Additional DNA sequences in this sample encode the identical CDR3. The V and J genes are TRBV4-3 and TRBJ1-6, with D hard to call. Germline V gene sequence: CDR1 LGHNA, CDR2 YSLEER. This CDR3 contains 14 residues. Trimming removed 3 bases from V and 4 bases from J, with 7 bases in between. The CDR3 sequence: CASSHLTYNSPLHF. The CDR3 bases are TGCGCCAGCAGCCATTTGACTTATAATTCACCCCTCCACTTT.

The V and J genes are TRBV9 and TRBJ1-1; D not resolved. Germline V gene sequence: CDR1 SGDLS, CDR2 YYNGEE. V lost 1 base, J lost 5 bases, and 6 bases lay in between. There are 12 residues in the CDR3. The CDR3 spells CASSVSGTEAFF. The CDR3 DNA is TGTGCCAGCAGCGTATCGGGGACTGAAGCTTTCTTT.

This clone came up a few times. The sample contains more than one DNA sequence encoding this CDR3. The chain combines TRBV27 with TRBJ2-5, with a tentative D call TRBD2 (5 bases). The V end lost 3 bases, the J end lost 2 bases, and 7 bases lay between the germline ends. The CDR3 totals 13 residues. Per the germline V gene, CDR1 is MNHEY and CDR2 is SMNVEV (reference sequence). The CDR3 is CASSFGIQETQYF. The CDR3 DNA follows: TGTGCCAGCAGTTTCGGGATACAAGAGACCCAGTACTTC.

The genes are TRBV19 and TRBJ1-5; D is perhaps TRBD1 (5 bases). Trimming took 5 bases from V and 9 from J, leaving 14 bases between them. CDR1 and CDR2 (germline): LNHDA, SQIVND (reference sequence). This CDR3 comprises 13 residues. The CDR3 spells CASSPSSQGPQHF. The DNA of the CDR3 is TGTGCCAGTAGTCCATCGTCCCAGGGGCCCCAGCATTTT.

This chain uses TRBV28 with TRBJ2-2, with TRBD2 matching over 7 bases. Germline CDR1 MDHEN, CDR2 SYDVKM. V was pared by 5 bases and J by 9 bases, with 9 bases of the junction left unmatched. The CDR3 has 14 amino acids. The CDR3 is CASSPLGGSRELFF. As DNA, the CDR3 is TGTGCCAGCAGTCCTCTCGGGGGGAGCCGGGAGCTGTTTTTT.

This sequence joins TRBV7-8 and TRBJ2-1, with TRBD2 matching 12 bases. The V gene's germline CDR1 is SGHVS and CDR2 FQNEAQ. The trim removed 5 bases at V and 4 bases at J, leaving 3 bases unmatched. CDR3 length: 15 residues. The CDR3 DNA reads TGTGCCAGCAGCAGTACTAGCGGGGGGTACAATGAGCAGTTCTTC. Translated, it gives CASSSTSGGYNEQFF.

The chain recombines TRBV19 with TRBJ1-1; 9 bases line up with TRBD1. V was pared by 3 bases and J by 5 bases, with 7 bases of the junction left unmatched. CDR1 and CDR2 from the germline V gene are LNHDA and SQIVND (reference sequence). This CDR3 contains 15 residues. The CDR3 loop is CASSIAGTGWTEAFF. The CDR3 DNA reads TGTGCCAGTAGTATCGCCGGGACAGGGTGGACTGAAGCTTTCTTT. Full variable domain (rest looked up from reference TRBV19 and TRBJ1-1): DGGITQSPKYLFRKEGQNVTLSCEQNLNHDAMYWYRQDPGQGLRLIYYSQIVNDFQKGDIAEGYSVSREKKESFPLTVTSAQKNPTAFYLCASSIAGTGWTEAFFGQGTRLTVV.

This clone was observed a handful of times. V usage is TRBV7-7 and J usage is TRBJ2-5; TRBD1 matches 7 bases. The V segment lost 3 bases and the J segment 1 base; nucleotides outside the gene matches: 2. The germline CDR1 and CDR2 sequences are SSHAT and FNYEAQ (reference sequence). The CDR3 sequence is 14 residues long. CDR3 region: CASSLTGFQETQYF. The CDR3 DNA follows: TGTGCCAGCAGCTTGACAGGGTTCCAAGAGACCCAGTACTTC.

In this sample, this clone turned up a few times. A far larger clone differs by one base, so this is likely a read error. The CDR3 reads CASSQDLGQAFSPLHF. The CDR3 DNA follows: TGCGCCAGCAGCCAAGATCTCGGACAGGCCTTCTCTCCCTTGCATTTT. The rearrangement links TRBV4-1 to TRBJ1-5; 7 nucleotides match TRBD1. V shed 0 bases and J 15 bases; nucleotides not matched to a gene: 17. There are 16 residues in the CDR3. Germline-derived CDR1 and CDR2 are MGHRA and YSYEKL.

The gene calls are TRBV4-2 and TRBJ2-7; tentatively, D is TRBD1 (6 bases). The CDR3 spans 13 residues. The germline gives CDR1 LGHNA, CDR2 YNFKEQ. The germline V and J ends were trimmed by 4 bases and 1 base, with 8 bases remaining between them. The CDR3 loop reads CASSRGQSYEQYF. CDR3 bases: TGTGCCAGCAGCCGAGGACAGTCCTACGAGCAGTACTTC.

The rearrangement links TRBV12-1 to TRBJ1-5. TRBV12-1 is a recognized pseudogene. The CDR3 spans 18 residues. CDR3 in amino acids: CASSFGHSREGGNQPQHF. Here the CDR3 DNA reads TGTGCCAGCAGCTTTGGGCACTCTCGGGAGGGTGGCAATCAGCCCCAGCATTTT.

The gene calls are TRBV9 and TRBJ2-5; D is undetermined. The CDR3 runs to 14 residues. The V and J ends lost 3 bases and 1 base respectively, with 10 bases between them. CDR1 and CDR2 (germline): SGDLS, YYNGEE. The CDR3 spells CASSASNIQETQYF. The CDR3 DNA sequence: TGTGCCAGCAGCGCGTCGAACATCCAAGAGACCCAGTACTTC.

V and J are TRBV4-3 and TRBJ2-1; 9 positions match TRBD1. Germline V gene lookup returns CDR1 LGHNA and CDR2 YSLEER. This CDR3 comprises 16 residues. V lost 0 bases to trimming and J lost 6 bases; unmatched junction nucleotides: 6. The CDR3 region has the DNA TGCGCCAGCAGCCAAGACCGGGACAGGGTTTTCAATGAGCAGTTCTTC. Translated, it gives CASSQDRDRVFNEQFF.

The chain recombines TRBV27 with TRBJ2-2, with D possibly being TRBD1 (6 bases). The germline V gene encodes CDR1 MNHEY and CDR2 SMNVEV (reference sequence). This CDR3 is built from 15 residues. The V and J ends lost 2 bases and 5 bases respectively, with 12 bases between them. The CDR3 region is CASSLVAQGTGELFF. The CDR3 nucleotides read TGTGCCAGCAGTTTAGTTGCTCAGGGGACCGGGGAGCTGTTTTTT.

The rearrangement links TRBV29-1 to TRBJ2-2; D is ambiguous. Trimming shortened V by 8 bases and J by 5 bases, and 12 bases separated the two germline ends. This CDR3 is built from 12 residues. Germline V gene lookup returns CDR1 SQVTM and CDR2 ANQGSEA. The CDR3 loop is CSIFALTGELFF. CDR3 nucleotide sequence: TGCAGCATCTTCGCCCTAACCGGGGAGCTGTTTTTT.

The chain combines TRBV6-4 with TRBJ2-1; TRBD1 is a possible D gene (5 bases). V was shortened by 2 bases and J by 10 bases, with 6 bases between the two germline ends. The CDR3 loop spans 11 amino acids. From germline, CDR1 is MRHNA and CDR2 SNTAGT. In nucleotides, the CDR3 is TGTGCCAGCAGTGACGGGGCAGAGCAGTTCTTC. It is translated as CASSDGAEQFF.

The chain carries TRBV9 and TRBJ1-5, with 10 bases that match TRBD1. The CDR3 runs 14 residues. Germline assignment: CDR1 SGDLS and CDR2 YYNGEE. Trimming removed 2 bases from V and 5 bases from J; junction bases left unmatched: 1. For the CDR3, the DNA is TGTGCCAGCAGCGTCGGGACAGGGGATCAGCCCCAGCATTTT. This sequence encodes CASSVGTGDQPQHF.

This chain joins TRBV5-6 and TRBJ2-7, with D possibly TRBD2 on 5 matching bases. CDR1 is SGHDT and CDR2 is YYEEEE in the germline V gene. Deletions cut 0 bases from V and 5 bases from J, with 15 bases between. The CDR3 runs to 15 residues. CDR3 DNA: TGTGCCAGCAGCTTGGAGTGGGCCCTCGGGGACGAGCAGTACTTC. Protein: CASSLEWALGDEQYF.